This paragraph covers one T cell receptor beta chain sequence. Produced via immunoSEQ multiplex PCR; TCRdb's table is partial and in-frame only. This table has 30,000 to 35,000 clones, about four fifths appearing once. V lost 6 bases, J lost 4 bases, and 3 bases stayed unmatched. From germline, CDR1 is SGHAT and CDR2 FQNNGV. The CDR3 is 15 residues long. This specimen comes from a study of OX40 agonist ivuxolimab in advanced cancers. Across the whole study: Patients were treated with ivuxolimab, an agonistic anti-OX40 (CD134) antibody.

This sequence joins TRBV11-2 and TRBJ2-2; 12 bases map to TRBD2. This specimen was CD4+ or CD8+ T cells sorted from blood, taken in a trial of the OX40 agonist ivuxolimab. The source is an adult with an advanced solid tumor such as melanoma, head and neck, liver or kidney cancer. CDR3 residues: CASRSGLAGTGELFF. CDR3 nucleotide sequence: TGTGCCAGCAGATCGGGACTAGCGGGCACCGGGGAGCTGTTTTTT. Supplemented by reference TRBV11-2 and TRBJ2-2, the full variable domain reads EAGVAQSPRYKIIEKRQSVAFWCNPISGHATLYWYQQILGQGPKLLIQFQNNGVVDDSQLPKDRFSAERLKGVDSTLKIQPAKLEDSAVYLCASRSGLAGTGELFFGEGSRLTVL.